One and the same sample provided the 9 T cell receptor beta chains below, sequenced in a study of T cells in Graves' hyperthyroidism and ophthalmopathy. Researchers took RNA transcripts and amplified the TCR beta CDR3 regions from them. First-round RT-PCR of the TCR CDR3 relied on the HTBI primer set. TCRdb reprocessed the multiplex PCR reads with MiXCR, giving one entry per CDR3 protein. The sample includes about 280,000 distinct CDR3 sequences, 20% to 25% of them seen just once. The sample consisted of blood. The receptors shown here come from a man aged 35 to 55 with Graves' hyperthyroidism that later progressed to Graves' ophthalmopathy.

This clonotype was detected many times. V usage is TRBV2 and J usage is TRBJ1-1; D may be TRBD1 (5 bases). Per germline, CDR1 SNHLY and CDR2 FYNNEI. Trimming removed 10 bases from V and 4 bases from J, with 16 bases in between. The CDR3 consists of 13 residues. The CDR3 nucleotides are TGTGCCACGACGGGTTCGGGGGGCACTGAAGCTTTCTTT. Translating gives CATTGSGGTEAFF.

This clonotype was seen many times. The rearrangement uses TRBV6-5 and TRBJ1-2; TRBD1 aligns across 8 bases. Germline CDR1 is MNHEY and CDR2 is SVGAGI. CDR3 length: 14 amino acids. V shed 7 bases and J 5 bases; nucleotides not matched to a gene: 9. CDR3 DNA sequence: TGTGCCAGCACCTCCAGGACAGGGATTTATGGCTACACCTTC. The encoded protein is CASTSRTGIYGYTF.

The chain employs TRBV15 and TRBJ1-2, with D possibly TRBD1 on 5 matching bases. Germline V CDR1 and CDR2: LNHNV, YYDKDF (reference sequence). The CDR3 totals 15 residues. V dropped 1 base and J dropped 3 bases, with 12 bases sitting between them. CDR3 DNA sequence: TGTGCCACCAGCAGAGGACCGGAAGGGGACTATGGCTACACCTTC. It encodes CATSRGPEGDYGYTF.

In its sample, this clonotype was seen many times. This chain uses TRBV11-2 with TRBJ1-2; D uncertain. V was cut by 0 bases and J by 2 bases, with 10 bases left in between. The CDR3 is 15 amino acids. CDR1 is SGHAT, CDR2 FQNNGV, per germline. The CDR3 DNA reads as TGTGCCAGCAGCTTAGATCTCCCGGTGAACTATGGCTACACCTTC. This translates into CASSLDLPVNYGYTF.

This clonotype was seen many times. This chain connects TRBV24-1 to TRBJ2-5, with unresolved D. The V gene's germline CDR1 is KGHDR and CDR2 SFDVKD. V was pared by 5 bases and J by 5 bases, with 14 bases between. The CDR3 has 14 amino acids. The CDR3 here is CATSAPTKGETQYF. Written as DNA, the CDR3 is TGTGCCACCAGTGCCCCAACGAAAGGGGAGACCCAGTACTTC.

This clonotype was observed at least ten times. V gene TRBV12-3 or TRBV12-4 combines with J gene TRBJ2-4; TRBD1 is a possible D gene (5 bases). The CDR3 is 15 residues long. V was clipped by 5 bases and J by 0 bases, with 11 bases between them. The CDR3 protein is CASSPSGLAKNIQYF. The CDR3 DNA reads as TGTGCCAGCAGTCCGTCAGGGTTAGCCAAAAACATTCAGTACTTC.

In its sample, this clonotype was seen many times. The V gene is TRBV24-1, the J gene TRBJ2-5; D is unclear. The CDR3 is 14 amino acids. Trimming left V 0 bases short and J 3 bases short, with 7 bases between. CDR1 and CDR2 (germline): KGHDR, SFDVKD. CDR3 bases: TGTGCCACCAGTGATTTGACGAACGAAGAGACCCAGTACTTC. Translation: CATSDLTNEETQYF.

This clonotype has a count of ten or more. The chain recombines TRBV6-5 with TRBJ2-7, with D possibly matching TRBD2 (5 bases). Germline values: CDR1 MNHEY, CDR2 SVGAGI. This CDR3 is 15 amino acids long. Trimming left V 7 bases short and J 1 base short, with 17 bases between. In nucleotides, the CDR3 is TGTGCCAGCACCAAGGAGGTCGTAGAATCCTACGAGCAGTACTTC. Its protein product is CASTKEVVESYEQYF.

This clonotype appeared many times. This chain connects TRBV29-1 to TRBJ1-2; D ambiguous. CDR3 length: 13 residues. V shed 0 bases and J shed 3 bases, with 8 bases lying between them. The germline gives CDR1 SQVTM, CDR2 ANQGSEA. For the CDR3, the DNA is TGCAGCGTTGAAGAGCTGGGCTACTATGGCTACACCTTC. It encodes CSVEELGYYGYTF.